The 6 T cell receptor beta chains listed next were all sequenced from one sample in a study of blood T cell repertoires in COVID-19. Profiling relied on immunoSEQ multiplex PCR, and the TCRdb table lists in-frame clones only, not all of them. The table lists tens of thousands of clones, about nine tenths of them singletons. Sequenced material: peripheral blood. All receptors derive from a man aged 55 to 70 with acute or convalescent COVID-19.

The chain combines TRBV7-2 with TRBJ1-2, with 8 bases identical to TRBD1. J gave up 4 bases and V 6 bases, and 4 bases lay outside the gene matches. The CDR3 extends over 13 amino acids. The germline V gene encodes CDR1 SGHTA and CDR2 FQGNSA. The CDR3 spells CASSTTGVYGYTF. The CDR3 nucleotides are TGTGCCAGCAGTACGACAGGGGTCTATGGCTACACCTTC.

This sequence joins TRBV10-3 and TRBJ2-4; possible D gene TRBD2, 6 bases. V was clipped by 0 bases and J by 0 bases, with 18 bases between them. This CDR3 contains 19 residues. Germline lookup yields CDR1 ENHRY and CDR2 SYGVKD. CDR3 nucleotide sequence: TGTGCCATCAGTGAGTCTGGAGGGAGCGGCATCCTAGCCAAAAACATTCAGTACTTC. Its translation is CAISESGGSGILAKNIQYF.

V gene TRBV3-1 (or the pseudogene TRBV3-2) combines with J gene TRBJ2-4; weak D call: TRBD1 (5 bases). The germline CDR1 and CDR2 sequences are LGHDT and YNNKEL (reference sequence). The V end was cut by 4 bases, the J end by 6 bases, with 13 bases between. CDR3 length equals 14 residues. CDR3 protein: CASSRGQGTNIQYF. The CDR3 coding sequence is TGTGCCAGCAGCCGGGGTCAGGGAACAAACATTCAGTACTTC.

V is TRBV19 and J is TRBJ2-1, with 9 bases aligning to TRBD2. The V gene's germline CDR1 is LNHDA and CDR2 SQIVND (reference sequence). V dropped 11 bases and J dropped 0; count of bases not matched to a gene: 5. This CDR3 is built from 14 residues. The CDR3 sequence is CACQTSGSYNEQFF. Written as DNA, the CDR3 is TGTGCCTGTCAGACTAGCGGCTCCTACAATGAGCAGTTCTTC.

This chain joins TRBV4-3 and TRBJ1-2; 11 bases are shared with TRBD1. CDR1 and CDR2 (germline): LGHNA, YSLEER. This CDR3 is 19 amino acids long. With 0 bases clipped from V and 5 bases from J, the junction kept 14 bases outside the gene matches. The CDR3 sequence: CASSQDSGTGGVYRYGYTF. CDR3 coding DNA: TGCGCCAGCAGCCAAGATAGCGGGACAGGGGGGGTATATAGGTATGGCTACACCTTC.

The chain combines TRBV25-1 with TRBJ1-6; 12 positions match TRBD1. The V segment lost 3 bases and the J segment 5 bases; nucleotides outside the gene matches: 5. The CDR3 runs 17 residues. Germline values: CDR1 MGHDK, CDR2 SYGVNS. The CDR3: CASSDWGQGADNSPLHF. Here the CDR3 DNA reads TGTGCCAGCAGTGATTGGGGACAGGGGGCAGATAATTCACCCCTCCACTTT.